This record covers a single T cell receptor beta chain. Germline-derived CDR1 and CDR2 are SGHKS and YYEKEE (reference sequence). CDR3 size: 13 residues. The germline V and J ends were trimmed by 0 bases and 3 bases, with 6 bases remaining between them. This specimen belongs to a study of blood T cell repertoires in COVID-19. In the study overall: Acute-phase and convalescent COVID-19 samples originated in the United States, Italy and Spain.

Sequenced by immunoSEQ multiplex PCR; TCRdb stores in-frame clones only, minus some. Among approximately 290,000 clones listed, just over 90% were seen once. This clonotype was obtained from a woman aged 25 to 45 with COVID-19, enrolled during active disease. The sequenced sample consisted of peripheral blood. V usage is TRBV5-5 and J usage is TRBJ2-5; D uncertain. As DNA, the CDR3 is TGTGCCAGCAGCTTGGGGCCAGAAGAGACCCAGTACTTC. Its protein is CASSLGPEETQYF.